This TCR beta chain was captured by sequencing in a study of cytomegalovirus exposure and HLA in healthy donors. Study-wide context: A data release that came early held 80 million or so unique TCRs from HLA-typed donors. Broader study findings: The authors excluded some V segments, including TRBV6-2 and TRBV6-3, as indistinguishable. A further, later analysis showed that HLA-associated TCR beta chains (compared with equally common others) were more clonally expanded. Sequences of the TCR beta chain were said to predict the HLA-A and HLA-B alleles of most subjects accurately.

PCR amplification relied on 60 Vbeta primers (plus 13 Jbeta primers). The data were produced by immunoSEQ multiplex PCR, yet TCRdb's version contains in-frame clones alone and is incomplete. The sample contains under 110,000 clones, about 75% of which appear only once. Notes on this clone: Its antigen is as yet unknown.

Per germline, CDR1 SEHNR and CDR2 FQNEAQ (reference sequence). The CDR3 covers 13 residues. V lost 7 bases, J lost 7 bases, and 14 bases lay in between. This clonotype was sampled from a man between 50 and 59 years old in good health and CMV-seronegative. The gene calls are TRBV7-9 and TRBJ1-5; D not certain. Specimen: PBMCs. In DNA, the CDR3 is TGTGCCAGCACTTCCACCGGGGAACAGCCCCAGCATTTT. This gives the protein CASTSTGEQPQHF.